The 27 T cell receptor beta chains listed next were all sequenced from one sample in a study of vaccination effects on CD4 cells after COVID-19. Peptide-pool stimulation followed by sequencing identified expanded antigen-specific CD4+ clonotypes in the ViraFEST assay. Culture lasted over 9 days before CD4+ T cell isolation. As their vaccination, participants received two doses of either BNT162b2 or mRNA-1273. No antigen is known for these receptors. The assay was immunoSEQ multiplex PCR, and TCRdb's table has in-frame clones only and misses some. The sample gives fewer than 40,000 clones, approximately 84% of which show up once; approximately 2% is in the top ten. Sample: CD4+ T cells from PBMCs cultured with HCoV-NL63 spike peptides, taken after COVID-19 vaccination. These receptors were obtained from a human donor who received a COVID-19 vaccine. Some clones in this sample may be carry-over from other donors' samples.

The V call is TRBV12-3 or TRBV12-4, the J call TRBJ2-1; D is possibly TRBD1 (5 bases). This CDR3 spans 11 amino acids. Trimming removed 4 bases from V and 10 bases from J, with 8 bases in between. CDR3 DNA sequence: TGTGCCAGCAGTTCCCGGACAGAGCAGTTCTTC. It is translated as CASSSRTEQFF.

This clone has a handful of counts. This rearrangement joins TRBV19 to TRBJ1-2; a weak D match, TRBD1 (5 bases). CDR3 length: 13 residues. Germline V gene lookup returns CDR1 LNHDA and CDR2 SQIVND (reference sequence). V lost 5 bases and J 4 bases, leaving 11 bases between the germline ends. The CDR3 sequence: CASSFRGVYGYTF. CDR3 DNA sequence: TGTGCCAGTAGTTTCCGGGGGGTCTATGGCTACACCTTC.

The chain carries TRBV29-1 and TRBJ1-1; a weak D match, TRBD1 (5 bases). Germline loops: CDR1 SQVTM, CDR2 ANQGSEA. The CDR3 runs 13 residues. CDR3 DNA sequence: TGCTGCGGATCATGGGGCGTGAACACTGAAGCTTTCTTT. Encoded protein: CCGSWGVNTEAFF.

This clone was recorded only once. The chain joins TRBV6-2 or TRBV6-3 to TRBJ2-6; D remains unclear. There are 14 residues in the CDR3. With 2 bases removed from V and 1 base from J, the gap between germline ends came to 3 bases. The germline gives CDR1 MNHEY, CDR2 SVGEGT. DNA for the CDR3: TGTGCCAGCAGTTACGGATCTGGGGCCAACGTCCTGACTTTC. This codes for CASSYGSGANVLTF.

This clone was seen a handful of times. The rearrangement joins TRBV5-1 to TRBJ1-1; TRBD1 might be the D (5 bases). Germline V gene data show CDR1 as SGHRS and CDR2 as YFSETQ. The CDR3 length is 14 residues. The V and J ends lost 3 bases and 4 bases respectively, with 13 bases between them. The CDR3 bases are TGCGCCAGCAGCTATAGGGGTGAGGGCACTGAAGCTTTCTTT. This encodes CASSYRGEGTEAFF.

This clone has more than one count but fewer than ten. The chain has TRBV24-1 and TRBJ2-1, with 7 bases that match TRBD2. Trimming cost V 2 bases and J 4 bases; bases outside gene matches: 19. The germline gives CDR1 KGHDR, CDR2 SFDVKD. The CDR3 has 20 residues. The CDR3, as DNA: TGTGCCACCAGTGATTCAGCCAGGGTTCGGTCTAACGGGGGGTACAATGAGCAGTTCTTC. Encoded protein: CATSDSARVRSNGGYNEQFF.

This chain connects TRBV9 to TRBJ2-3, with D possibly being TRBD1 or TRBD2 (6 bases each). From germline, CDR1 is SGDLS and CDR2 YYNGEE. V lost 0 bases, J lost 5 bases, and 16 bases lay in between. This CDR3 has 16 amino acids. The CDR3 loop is CASSVAPGGEIDTQYF. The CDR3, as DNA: TGTGCCAGCAGCGTAGCGCCCGGGGGCGAAATAGATACGCAGTATTTT.

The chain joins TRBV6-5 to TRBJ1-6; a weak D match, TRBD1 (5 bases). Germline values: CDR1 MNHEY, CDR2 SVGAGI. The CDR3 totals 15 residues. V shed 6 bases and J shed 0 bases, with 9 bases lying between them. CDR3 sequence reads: CASRGVSSYNSPLHF. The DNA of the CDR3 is TGTGCCAGCAGGGGGGTTAGCTCCTATAATTCACCCCTCCACTTT.

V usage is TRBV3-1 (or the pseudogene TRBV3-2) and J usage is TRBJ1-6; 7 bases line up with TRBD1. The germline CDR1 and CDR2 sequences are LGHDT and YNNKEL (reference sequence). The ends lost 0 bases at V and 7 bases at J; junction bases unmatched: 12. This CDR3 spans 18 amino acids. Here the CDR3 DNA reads TGTGCCAGCAGCCAAGATACTTTGCCAGGGGGTTTCAATTCACCCCTCCACTTT. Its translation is CASSQDTLPGGFNSPLHF.

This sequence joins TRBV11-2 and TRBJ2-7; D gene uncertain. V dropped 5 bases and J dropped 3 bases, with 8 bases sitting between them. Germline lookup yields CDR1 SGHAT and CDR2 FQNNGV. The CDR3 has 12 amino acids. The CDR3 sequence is CASSPGDYEQYV. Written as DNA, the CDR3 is TGTGCCAGCAGCCCGGGCGACTACGAGCAGTACGTC.

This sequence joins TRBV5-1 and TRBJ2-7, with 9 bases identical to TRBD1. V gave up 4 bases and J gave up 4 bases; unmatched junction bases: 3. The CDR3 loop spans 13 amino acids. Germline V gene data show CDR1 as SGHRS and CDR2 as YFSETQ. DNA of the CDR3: TGCGCCAGCAGCCGGGGACAGGGATACGAGCAGTACGTC. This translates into CASSRGQGYEQYV.

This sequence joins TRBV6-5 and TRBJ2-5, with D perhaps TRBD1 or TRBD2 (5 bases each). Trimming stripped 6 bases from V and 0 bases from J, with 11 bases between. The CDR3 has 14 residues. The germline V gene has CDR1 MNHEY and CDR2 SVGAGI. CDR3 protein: CASSRDGNQETQYF. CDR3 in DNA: TGTGCCAGCAGCAGGGACGGGAACCAAGAGACCCAGTACTTC.

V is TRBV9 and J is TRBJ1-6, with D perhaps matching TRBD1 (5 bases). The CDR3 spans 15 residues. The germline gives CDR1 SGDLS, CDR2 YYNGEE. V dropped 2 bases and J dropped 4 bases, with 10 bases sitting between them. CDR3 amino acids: CASSVTGTYNSPLHF. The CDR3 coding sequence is TGTGCCAGCAGCGTTACCGGGACTTATAATTCACCCCTCCACTTT.

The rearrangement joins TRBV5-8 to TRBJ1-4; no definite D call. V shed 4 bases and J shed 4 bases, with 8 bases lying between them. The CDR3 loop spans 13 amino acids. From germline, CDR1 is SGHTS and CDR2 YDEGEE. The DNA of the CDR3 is TGTGCCAGCAGCCGTGGAATTAATGAAAAACTGTTTTTT. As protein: CASSRGINEKLFF.

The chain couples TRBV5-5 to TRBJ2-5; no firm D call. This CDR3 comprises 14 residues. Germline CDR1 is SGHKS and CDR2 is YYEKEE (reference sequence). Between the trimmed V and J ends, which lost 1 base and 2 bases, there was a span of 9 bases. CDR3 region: CASSLLQSQETQYF. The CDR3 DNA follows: TGTGCCAGCAGCTTGCTGCAGAGTCAAGAGACCCAGTACTTC.

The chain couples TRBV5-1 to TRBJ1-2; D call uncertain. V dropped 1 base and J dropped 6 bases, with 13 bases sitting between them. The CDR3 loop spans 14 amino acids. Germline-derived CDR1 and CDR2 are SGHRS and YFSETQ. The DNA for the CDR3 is TGCGCCAGCAGCTTGAGTGCTTACCTGGATGGCTACACCTTC. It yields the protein CASSLSAYLDGYTF.

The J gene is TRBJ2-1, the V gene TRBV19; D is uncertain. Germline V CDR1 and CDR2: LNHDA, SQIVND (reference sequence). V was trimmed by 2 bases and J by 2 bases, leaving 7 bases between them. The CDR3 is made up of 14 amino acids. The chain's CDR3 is CASSITAAYNEQFF. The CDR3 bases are TGTGCCAGTAGTATAACGGCGGCCTACAATGAGCAGTTCTTC.

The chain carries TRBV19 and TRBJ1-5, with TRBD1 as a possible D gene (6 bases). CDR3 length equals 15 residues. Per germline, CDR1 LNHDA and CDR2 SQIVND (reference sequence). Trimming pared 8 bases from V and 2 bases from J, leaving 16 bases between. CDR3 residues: CASRINREGNQPQHF. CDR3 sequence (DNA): TGTGCCAGTCGGATCAACAGGGAAGGCAATCAGCCCCAGCATTTT.

The DNA of the CDR3 is TGTGCCAGCAGCCAAGACTACACAACGGGGAATTGGTACTTC. Encoded protein: CASSQDYTTGNWYF. The rearrangement links TRBV3-1 (or the pseudogene TRBV3-2) to TRBJ2-5; tentative D call: TRBD2 (5 bases). Between the trimmed V and J ends, which lost 0 bases and 13 bases, there was a span of 18 bases. Per the germline V gene, CDR1 is LGHDT and CDR2 is YNNKEL (reference sequence). This CDR3 has 14 residues.

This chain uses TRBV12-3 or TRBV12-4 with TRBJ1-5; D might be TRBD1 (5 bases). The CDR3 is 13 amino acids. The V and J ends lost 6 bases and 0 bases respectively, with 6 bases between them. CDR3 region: CASSRDSNQPQHF. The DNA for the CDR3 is TGTGCCAGCAGCAGGGATAGCAATCAGCCCCAGCATTTT.

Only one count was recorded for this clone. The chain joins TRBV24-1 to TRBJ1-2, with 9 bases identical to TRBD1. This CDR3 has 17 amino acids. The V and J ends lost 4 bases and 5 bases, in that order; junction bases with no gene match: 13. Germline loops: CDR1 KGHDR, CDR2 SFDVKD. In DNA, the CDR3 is TGTGCCACCAGTGACCCCCGGAGCGACAGGGGGAATTATGGCTACACCTTC. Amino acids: CATSDPRSDRGNYGYTF.

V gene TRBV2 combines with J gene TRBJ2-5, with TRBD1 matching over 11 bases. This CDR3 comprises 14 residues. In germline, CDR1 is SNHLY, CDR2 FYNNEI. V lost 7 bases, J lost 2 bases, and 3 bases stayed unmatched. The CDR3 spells CASIRDRGQETQYF. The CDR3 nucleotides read TGTGCCAGCATTCGGGACAGGGGGCAAGAGACCCAGTACTTC.

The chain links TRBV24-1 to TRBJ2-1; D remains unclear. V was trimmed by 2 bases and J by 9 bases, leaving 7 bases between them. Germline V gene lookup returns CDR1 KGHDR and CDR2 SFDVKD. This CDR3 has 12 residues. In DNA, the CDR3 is TGTGCCACCAGTGATTCCTATCTTGAGCAGTTCTTC. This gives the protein CATSDSYLEQFF.

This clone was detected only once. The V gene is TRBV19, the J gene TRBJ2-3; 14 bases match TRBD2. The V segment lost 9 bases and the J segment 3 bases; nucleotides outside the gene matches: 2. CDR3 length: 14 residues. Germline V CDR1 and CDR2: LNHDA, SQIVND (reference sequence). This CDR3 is CASRLAGGTDTQYF. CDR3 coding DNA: TGTGCCAGCCGACTAGCGGGGGGGACAGATACGCAGTATTTT.

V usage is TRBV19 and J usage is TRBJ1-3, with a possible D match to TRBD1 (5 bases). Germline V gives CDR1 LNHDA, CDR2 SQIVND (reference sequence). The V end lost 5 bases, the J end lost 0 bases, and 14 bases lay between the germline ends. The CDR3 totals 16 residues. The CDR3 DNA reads TGTGCCAGTAGTCATGCGACAGCCGTCTCTGGAAACACCATATATTTT. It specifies CASSHATAVSGNTIYF.

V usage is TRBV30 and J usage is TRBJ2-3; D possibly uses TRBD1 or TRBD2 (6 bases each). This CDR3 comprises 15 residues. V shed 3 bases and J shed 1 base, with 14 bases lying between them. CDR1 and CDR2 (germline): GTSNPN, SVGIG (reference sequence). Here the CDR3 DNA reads TGTGCCTGGAGCCCCCAAGGGGGGCGCACAGATACGCAGTATTTT. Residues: CAWSPQGGRTDTQYF.

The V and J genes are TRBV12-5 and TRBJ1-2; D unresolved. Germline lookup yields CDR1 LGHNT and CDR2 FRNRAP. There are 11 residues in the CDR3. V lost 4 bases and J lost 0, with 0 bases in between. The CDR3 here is CASGSNYGYTF. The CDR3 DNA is TGTGCTAGTGGTTCTAACTATGGCTACACCTTC.